Following are 22 T cell receptor beta chains from one sample sequenced in a study of cytotoxic CD8 clonotypes in ibrutinib-treated CLL. The table came from immunoSEQ multiplex PCR; TCRdb's copy has only in-frame clones and leaves some out. Of about 160,000 clones in the sample, roughly 77% are singletons; the top ten hold 2% to 2.5%. Sequenced here: PBMCs, sampled after 12 months of ibrutinib treatment. The receptors originated from a human donor with chronic lymphocytic leukemia.

This chain connects TRBV28 to TRBJ2-1, with D perhaps matching TRBD2 (6 bases). The V gene's germline CDR1 is MDHEN and CDR2 SYDVKM. Trimming removed 4 bases at V and 15 bases at J, with 28 bases between. The CDR3 has 16 amino acids. The CDR3 loop is CASSSLGDGGVPIWFF. The CDR3 DNA reads as TGTGCCAGCAGTTCCCTCGGGGACGGAGGGGTCCCTATTTGGTTCTTC.

V gene TRBV18 combines with J gene TRBJ1-6; 7 bases line up with TRBD1. The CDR3 is made up of 14 amino acids. Germline-derived CDR1 and CDR2 are KGHSH and LQKENI. The J segment lost 8 bases and the V segment lost 6 bases, leaving 7 bases of the junction unmatched. CDR3 in DNA: TGTGCCAGCTCCGGACAGGAGGGGTATTCACCCCTCCACTTT. Encoded protein: CASSGQEGYSPLHF. The whole variable domain, filled in from reference TRBV18 and TRBJ1-6, reads NAGVMQNPRHLVRRRGQEARLRCSPMKGHSHVYWYRQLPEEGLKFMVYLQKENIIDESGMPKERFSAEFPKEGPSILRIQQVVRGDSAAYFCASSGQEGYSPLHFGNGTRLTVT.

This clone was counted a few times. The genes are TRBV7-2 and TRBJ1-2; D is ambiguous. Germline CDR1 and CDR2: SGHTA and FQGNSA. V lost 4 bases and J lost 8, with 14 bases in between. This CDR3 is built from 13 residues. CDR3 sequence reads: CASSSNSQQGYTF. In DNA, the CDR3 is TGTGCCAGCAGCTCGAATAGTCAGCAGGGCTACACCTTC.

Note on this clone: The identical CDR3 is also encoded by other nucleotide sequences in the sample. V gene TRBV11-2 combines with J gene TRBJ2-3; unclear D gene. Germline V gene data show CDR1 as SGHAT and CDR2 as FQNNGV. Deletions cut 5 bases from V and 2 bases from J, with 2 bases between. The CDR3 sequence is 11 residues long. In DNA form, the CDR3 reads TGTGCCAGCAGCCACACAGATACGCAGTATTTT. Translation: CASSHTDTQYF.

The chain uses TRBV7-8 and TRBJ2-7; 13 bases fit TRBD2. The CDR3 has 15 residues. Losses at the gene ends were 1 base for V and 4 bases for J; bases not matched to a gene: 1. Germline V gene sequence: CDR1 SGHVS, CDR2 FQNEAQ. DNA of the CDR3: TGTGCCAGCAGCTTAGGGACTAGCGGGAGTTACGAGCAGTACTTC. Its translation: CASSLGTSGSYEQYF.

This CDR3 reads CASNHRRDSLQGGYTF. The CDR3 DNA is TGTGCCAGCAACCATCGCCGGGACAGTCTCCAGGGTGGCTACACCTTC. The V call is TRBV11-2, the J call TRBJ1-2; 7 bases agree with TRBD1. The CDR3 has 16 residues. The trim removed 7 bases at V and 7 bases at J, leaving 18 bases unmatched. Germline values: CDR1 SGHAT, CDR2 FQNNGV.

The CDR3 DNA reads as TGCAGCGCCGCTCCCTACAGGGCTCCGAACAAAGAGACCCAGTACTTC. Amino acids: CSAAPYRAPNKETQYF. The V gene is TRBV29-1, the J gene TRBJ2-5, with a weak D call TRBD1 (6 bases). The CDR3 sequence is 16 residues long. Trimming stripped 7 bases from V and 3 bases from J, with 24 bases between. Germline CDR1 and CDR2: SQVTM and ANQGSEA.

This chain links TRBV27 with TRBJ2-7, with D possibly matching TRBD1 (6 bases). The CDR3 length is 16 residues. Germline values: CDR1 MNHEY, CDR2 SMNVEV (reference sequence). Trimming pared 6 bases from V and 6 bases from J, leaving 24 bases between. DNA of the CDR3: TGTGCCAGCAGGTTCCGATCAGGGGCATTTATGGGCGAGCAGTACTTC. Translated: CASRFRSGAFMGEQYF.

The chain has TRBV9 and TRBJ1-1; D gene ambiguous. CDR1 and CDR2 (germline): SGDLS, YYNGEE. V shed 1 base and J shed 1 base, with 5 bases lying between them. The length of the CDR3 is 13 residues. The CDR3 DNA follows: TGTGCCAGCAGCGTAATGGGGAACACTGAAGCTTTCTTT. It is translated as CASSVMGNTEAFF.

V usage is TRBV4-3 and J usage is TRBJ2-1; 11 bases align to TRBD2. The germline gives CDR1 LGHNA, CDR2 YSLEER. Losses at the gene ends were 4 bases for V and 6 bases for J; bases not matched to a gene: 11. This CDR3 spans 17 amino acids. The CDR3 sequence is CASSRASGRLGTNEQFF. The CDR3 DNA follows: TGCGCCAGCAGCCGGGCTAGCGGGAGGTTAGGTACCAATGAGCAGTTCTTC.

The rearrangement uses TRBV19 and TRBJ1-5, with TRBD1 matching 10 bases. In germline, CDR1 is LNHDA, CDR2 SQIVND (reference sequence). Germline trimming cut 5 bases from V and 5 bases from J; bases unmatched to any gene: 3. The CDR3 length is 14 residues. The CDR3 loop is CASSGQGVHQPQHF. The CDR3 DNA follows: TGTGCCAGTAGTGGACAGGGGGTGCATCAGCCCCAGCATTTT.

This chain links TRBV29-1 with TRBJ2-2; D might be TRBD1 or TRBD2, each matching 5 bases. CDR1 and CDR2 from the germline V gene are SQVTM and ANQGSEA. The V end lost 3 bases, the J end lost 3 bases, and 14 bases lay between the germline ends. This CDR3 contains 15 residues. CDR3 nucleotide sequence: TGCAGCGTTGATCGTTTAGGGACGGACACCGGGGAGCTGTTTTTT. It codes for CSVDRLGTDTGELFF.

The chain links TRBV5-1 to TRBJ1-5; perhaps TRBD1 as D (5 bases). Germline CDR1 and CDR2: SGHRS and YFSETQ. V lost 4 bases to trimming and J lost 0 bases, with 11 bases between them. CDR3 size: 15 residues. The CDR3 reads CASSEGPDSNQPQHF. The DNA for the CDR3 is TGCGCCAGCAGCGAGGGACCTGATAGCAATCAGCCCCAGCATTTT.

The chain links TRBV28 to TRBJ1-3; no clear D. From germline, CDR1 is MDHEN and CDR2 SYDVKM. The germline V and J ends were trimmed by 3 bases and 0 bases, with 3 bases remaining between them. CDR3 length equals 13 residues. CDR3 nucleotides: TGTGCCAGCAGTTTGGACTCTGGAAACACCATATATTTT. Protein: CASSLDSGNTIYF.

The chain combines TRBV6-1 with TRBJ2-1; 16 bases align to TRBD2. CDR3 size: 19 residues. The germline V gene has CDR1 MNHNS and CDR2 SASEGT. After removal of 0 bases from V and 9 bases from J, the junction contained 11 bases not matched to a gene. The CDR3 is CASSEAIHSGTSGGGEQFF. The CDR3 region has the DNA TGTGCCAGCAGTGAAGCGATCCACTCCGGGACTAGCGGGGGGGGTGAGCAGTTCTTC.

The V and J genes are TRBV28 and TRBJ2-6; no clear D. The germline V gene encodes CDR1 MDHEN and CDR2 SYDVKM. The CDR3 is 15 amino acids. V was pared by 5 bases and J by 0 bases, with 8 bases between. DNA of the CDR3: TGTGCCAGCAGTCTCGATAGCTCTGGGGCCAACGTCCTGACTTTC. This gives the protein CASSLDSSGANVLTF. The entire variable domain, with the rest obtained from reference TRBV28 and TRBJ2-6, is as follows: DVKVTQSSRYLVKRTGEKVFLECVQDMDHENMFWYRQDPGLGLRLIYFSYDVKMKEKGDIPEGYSVSREKKERFSLILESASTNQTSMYLCASSLDSSGANVLTFGAGSRLTVL.

The count of this clone is one. The chain employs TRBV28 and TRBJ2-2; 9 positions match TRBD1. CDR1 and CDR2 (germline): MDHEN, SYDVKM. The V gene end was trimmed by 6 bases and the J gene end by 4 bases; junction bases not matched to a gene: 6. The CDR3 loop spans 15 amino acids. CDR3 loop: CASRENRGPTGELFF. CDR3 bases: TGTGCCAGCAGGGAAAACAGGGGGCCCACCGGGGAGCTGTTTTTT.

There are a few counts of this clone. The V and J genes are TRBV19 and TRBJ1-5; unclear D gene. V dropped 1 base and J dropped 5 bases, with 9 bases sitting between them. Germline CDR1 is LNHDA and CDR2 is SQIVND (reference sequence). The CDR3 extends over 14 amino acids. Here the CDR3 reads CASSIGQHHQPQHF. Written as DNA, the CDR3 is TGTGCCAGTAGTATAGGGCAGCACCATCAGCCCCAGCATTTT.

The chain recombines TRBV28 with TRBJ1-3, with 7 bases identical to TRBD1. This CDR3 is built from 13 residues. Trimming at V came to 9 bases and at J to 6 bases, leaving 8 bases not matched to a gene. Germline values: CDR1 MDHEN, CDR2 SYDVKM. CDR3 sequence reads: CASHQGGANTIYF. As DNA, the CDR3 is TGTGCCAGTCACCAGGGGGGTGCAAACACCATATATTTT.

The chain combines TRBV5-1 with TRBJ2-7; the match to TRBD2 covers 12 bases. The CDR3 totals 17 residues. Looked up from germline, CDR1 is SGHRS and CDR2 is YFSETQ. Germline trimming cut 1 base from V and 3 bases from J; bases unmatched to any gene: 8. The CDR3 DNA follows: TGCGCCAGCAGCTTGAGGCTAGCGGGAGGGATAAGCTACGAGCAGTACTTC. Its translation is CASSLRLAGGISYEQYF.

V and J are TRBV5-6 and TRBJ1-2; weak D call: TRBD1 (6 bases). The CDR3 has 14 amino acids. In germline, CDR1 is SGHDT, CDR2 YYEEEE. V lost 6 bases and J lost 3, with 15 bases in between. The CDR3 sequence: CASITTGRYYGYTF. Here the CDR3 DNA reads TGTGCCAGCATCACTACAGGGAGGTACTATGGCTACACCTTC.

The V and J genes are TRBV7-2 and TRBJ2-5; a possible D gene is TRBD1 (5 bases). Trimming removed 5 bases at V and 9 bases at J, with 16 bases between. The CDR3 runs to 13 residues. Germline assignment: CDR1 SGHTA and CDR2 FQGNSA. CDR3 in amino acids: CASSVHSQGAQYF. The CDR3 nucleotides read TGTGCCAGCAGCGTTCACTCCCAAGGGGCCCAGTACTTC. Filled out from reference TRBV7-2 and TRBJ2-5, the complete variable domain reads GAGVSQSPSNKVTEKGKDVELRCDPISGHTALYWYRQSLGQGLEFLIYFQGNSAPDKSGLPSDRFSAERTGGSVSTLTIQRTQQEDSAVYLCASSVHSQGAQYFGPGTRLLVL.